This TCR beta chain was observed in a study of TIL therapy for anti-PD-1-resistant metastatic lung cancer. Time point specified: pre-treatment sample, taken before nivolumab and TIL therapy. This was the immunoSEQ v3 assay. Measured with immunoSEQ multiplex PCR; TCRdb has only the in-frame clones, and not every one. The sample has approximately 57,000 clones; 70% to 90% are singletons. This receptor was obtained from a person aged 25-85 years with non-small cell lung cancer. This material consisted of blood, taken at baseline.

The CDR3 DNA reads TGTGCCAGCAGTCCGTTTAGCGGGAGTTTCTACGAGCAGTACTTC. Translation: CASSPFSGSFYEQYF. The V call is TRBV6-6, the J call TRBJ2-7; 9 bases fit TRBD2. The CDR3 sequence is 15 residues long. V was clipped by 5 bases and J by 3 bases; unmatched bases: 8. The germline V gene encodes CDR1 MNHNY and CDR2 SVGAGI (reference sequence).